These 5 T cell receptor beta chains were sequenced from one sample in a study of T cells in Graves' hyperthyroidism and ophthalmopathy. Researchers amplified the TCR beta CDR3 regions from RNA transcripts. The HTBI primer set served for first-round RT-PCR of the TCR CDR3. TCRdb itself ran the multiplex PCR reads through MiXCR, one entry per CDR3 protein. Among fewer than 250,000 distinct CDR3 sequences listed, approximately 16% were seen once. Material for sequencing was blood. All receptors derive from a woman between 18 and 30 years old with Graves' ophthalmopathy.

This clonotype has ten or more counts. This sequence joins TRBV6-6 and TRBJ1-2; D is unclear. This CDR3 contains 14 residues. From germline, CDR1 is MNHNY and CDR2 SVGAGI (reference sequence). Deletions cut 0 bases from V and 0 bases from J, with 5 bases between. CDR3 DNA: TGTGCCAGCAGTTACTCGCCGGCTAACTATGGCTACACCTTC. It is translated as CASSYSPANYGYTF.

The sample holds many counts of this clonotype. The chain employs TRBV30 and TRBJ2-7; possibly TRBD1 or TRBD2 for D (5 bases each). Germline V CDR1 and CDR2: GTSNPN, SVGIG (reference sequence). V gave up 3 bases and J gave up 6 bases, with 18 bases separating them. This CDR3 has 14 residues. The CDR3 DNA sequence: TGTGCCTGGAGGGAAACAGGAAGTCGGGGCGAGCAGTACTTC. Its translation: CAWRETGSRGEQYF.

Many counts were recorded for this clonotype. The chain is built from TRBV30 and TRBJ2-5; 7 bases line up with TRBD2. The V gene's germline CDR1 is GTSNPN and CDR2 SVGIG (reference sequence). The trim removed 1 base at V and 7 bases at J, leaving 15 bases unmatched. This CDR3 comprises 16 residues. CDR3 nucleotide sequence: TGTGCCTGGAGTGGACTAGCCGAGTGGAGGGGAGGGACCCAGTACTTC. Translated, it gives CAWSGLAEWRGGTQYF.

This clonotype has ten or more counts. Here the CDR3 reads CASSLSPGSSTEAFF. The CDR3 DNA is TGTGCCAGCAGTTTATCTCCAGGGTCGAGCACTGAAGCTTTCTTT. The chain joins TRBV27 to TRBJ1-1; TRBD1 might be the D (5 bases). The germline CDR1 and CDR2 sequences are MNHEY and SMNVEV (reference sequence). V gave up 0 bases and J gave up 4 bases, with 12 bases separating them. CDR3 length equals 15 residues.

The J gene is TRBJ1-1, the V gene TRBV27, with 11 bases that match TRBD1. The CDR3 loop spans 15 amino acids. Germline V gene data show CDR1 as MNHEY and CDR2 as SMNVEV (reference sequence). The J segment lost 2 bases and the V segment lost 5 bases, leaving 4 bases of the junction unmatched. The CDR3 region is CASSVGTGGNTEAFF. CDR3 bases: TGTGCCAGCAGTGTTGGGACAGGGGGTAACACTGAAGCTTTCTTT.